These 5 T cell receptor beta chains were all obtained from the same sample, sequenced in a study of T cells in Graves' hyperthyroidism and ophthalmopathy (dated by TCRdb to the late 2010s). The library was produced with multiplex PCR. The sequencer was an Illumina HiSeq 2000. TCR beta CDR3 regions were amplified from RNA transcripts. A first-round RT-PCR of the TCR CDR3 used the HTBI primer set with the Qiagen OneStep RT-PCR kit. Starting from the raw public reads, TCRdb applied fastp trimming at Q25, assembled clones with MiXCR and retained in-frame beta chains. Every CDR3 protein is listed once, alongside the most common genes and DNA of its rows. The sample records a few hundred thousand distinct CDR3 sequences, approximately 25% of which are singletons. Of the sample, 73% falls within the top ten clones. Specimen: blood. Receptors originate from a man aged 45 to 65 with Graves' hyperthyroidism.

Ten or more counts support this clonotype. Here the CDR3 reads CASRPGITDTQYF. Written as DNA, the CDR3 is TGTGCCAGCAGACCGGGAATCACAGATACGCAGTATTTT. The genes are TRBV12-3 or TRBV12-4 and TRBJ2-3, with D possibly matching TRBD2 (5 bases). The CDR3 is made up of 13 amino acids. V was cut by 6 bases and J by 2 bases, with 9 bases left in between.

As concerns this clonotype: Its ends do not fully match the called genes, so a read error is possible. This chain connects TRBV24-1 to TRBJ2-5, with unresolved D. Germline CDR1 reads KGHDR; CDR2 reads SFDVKD. The CDR3 totals 13 residues. The CDR3 nucleotides read TGTGCCACCAGTGATTGGGTACAAGAGATCCAGTACTTC. The encoded protein is CATSDWVQEIQYF.

This clonotype was counted at least ten times. The chain employs TRBV2 and TRBJ1-1; 12 bases map to TRBD1. J gave up 11 bases and V 5 bases, and 6 bases lay outside the gene matches. The CDR3 has 13 residues. Germline-derived CDR1 and CDR2 are SNHLY and FYNNEI. The CDR3 loop is CASSLGTGGTAFF. The CDR3 nucleotides are TGTGCCAGCAGTCTTGGGACAGGGGGCACGGCTTTCTTT. Filled out from reference TRBV2 and TRBJ1-1, the complete variable domain reads EPEVTQTPSHQVTQMGQEVILRCVPISNHLYFYWYRQILGQKVEFLVSFYNNEISEKSEIFDDQFSVERPDGSNFTLKIRSTKLEDSAMYFCASSLGTGGTAFFGQGTRLTVV.

This clonotype has a count of ten or more. The chain uses TRBV27 and TRBJ2-7, with TRBD1 matching 11 bases. Germline CDR1 is MNHEY and CDR2 is SMNVEV (reference sequence). V trimming: 5 bases; J trimming: 2 bases; junction bases outside the gene matches: 8. CDR3 length equals 16 residues. The DNA of the CDR3 is TGTGCCAGCAGTACAGCTCCGGGACAGGGGGCCTACGAGCAGTACTTC. It yields the protein CASSTAPGQGAYEQYF.

This clonotype was seen at least ten times. This chain connects TRBV6-1 to TRBJ2-1; 8 nucleotides agree with TRBD1. The germline gives CDR1 MNHNS, CDR2 SASEGT. CDR3 size: 15 residues. The V segment lost 10 bases and the J segment 2 bases; nucleotides outside the gene matches: 10. This CDR3 is CATRRGQGPYNEQFF. In DNA, the CDR3 is TGTGCCACCCGCCGAGGACAGGGACCCTACAATGAGCAGTTCTTC.